This T cell receptor beta chain derives from a study of T-cell memory formation after mild COVID-19. The wider study: Largely, TCR clusters stayed within a single donor. Study results and limitations: Those CD4+ clones that contracted were mainly in CM and EM (CD8+ ones in EMRA).

The CDR3 sequence is 13 residues long. CDR1 SEHNR and CDR2 FQNEAQ come from the germline V gene (reference sequence). V dropped 0 bases and J dropped 15; count of bases not matched to a gene: 4. A single record per CDR3 protein comes from TCRdb applying MiXCR to the 5' RACE reads. This repertoire shows hundreds of thousands of distinct CDR3 sequences, roughly 19% found once; its top ten account for around 20%. In this sample, this clonotype turned up a few times. Its antigen is not known. The sequenced sample was PBMCs or a T cell subset sorted from them (not recorded which). This rearrangement joins TRBV7-9 to TRBJ2-1; TRBD1 aligns across 11 bases. This TCR came from a man aged 18 to 30 who had mild COVID-19 (a few samples of this study predate the infection). Cell type and time point are not known. In DNA, the CDR3 is TGTGCCAGCAGCTTAGCGGGACAGGGGGTCTGGTTCTTC. It translates to CASSLAGQGVWFF.